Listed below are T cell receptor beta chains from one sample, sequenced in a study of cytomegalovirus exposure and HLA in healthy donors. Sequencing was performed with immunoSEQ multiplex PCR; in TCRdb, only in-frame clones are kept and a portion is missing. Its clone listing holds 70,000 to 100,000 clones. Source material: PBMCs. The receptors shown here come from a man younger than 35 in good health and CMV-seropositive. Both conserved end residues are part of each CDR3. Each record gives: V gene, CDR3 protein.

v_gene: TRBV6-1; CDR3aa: CASSGTAFYEQYF
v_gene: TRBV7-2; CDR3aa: CASSLDGRASKTQYF
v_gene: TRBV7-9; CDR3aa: CASSSDTNTEAFF
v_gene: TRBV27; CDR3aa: CASSTSVYTGELFF
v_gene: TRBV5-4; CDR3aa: CASGRTQETQYF
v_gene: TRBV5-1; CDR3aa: CASSSRLAGGGTDTQYF
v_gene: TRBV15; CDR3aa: CATSRDRGLGQPQHF
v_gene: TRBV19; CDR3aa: CASSPSGSSYNEQFF
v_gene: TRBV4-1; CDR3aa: CASSQDRGFYNEQFF
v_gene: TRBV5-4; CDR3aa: CASSFDSQPNYGYTF
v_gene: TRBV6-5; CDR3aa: CASSRGGAGEQYF
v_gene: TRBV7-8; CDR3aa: CASSPGWGEDQFF
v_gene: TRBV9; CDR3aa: CASSVGATDTQYF
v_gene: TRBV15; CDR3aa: CAIAAGFNQPQHF
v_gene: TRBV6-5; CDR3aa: CASSYGWSGYGYTF
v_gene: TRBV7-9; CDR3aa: CASSPQGESRNEKLFF
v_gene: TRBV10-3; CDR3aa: CAISPSKGETQYF
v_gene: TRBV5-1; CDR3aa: CASSLDGGNNSPLHF
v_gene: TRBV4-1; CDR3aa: CASSQPSPGGYGYTF
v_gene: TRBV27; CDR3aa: CASSLRGDRTNQPQHF
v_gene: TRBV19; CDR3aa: CASSSGRTARSGELFF
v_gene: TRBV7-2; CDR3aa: CASSLNFGGGGQGEQFF